The rows below give T cell receptor beta chains drawn from one sample of a study of cytomegalovirus exposure and HLA in healthy donors. TCRdb's table, derived via immunoSEQ multiplex PCR, lists solely in-frame clones and lacks some. The sample consists of around 110,000 clones, around 62% of them appearing once. The sequenced sample consisted of PBMCs. These receptors came from a woman between 35 and 50 years old in good health and CMV-seropositive. Both conserved end residues are part of each CDR3. A D gene is named only where the DNA matches it firmly. The size field is filled for only some rows; it gives once, few, many or a size class.

j_call | d_call | clone_size | v_call | cdr3_aa | cdr3_nt
TRBJ1-5 | TRBD1 | - | TRBV19 | CASSIRDRGRRVQPQHF | TGTGCCAGTAGTATAAGGGACAGGGGTCGACGCGTTCAGCCCCAGCATTTT
TRBJ2-7 | TRBD1 | - | TRBV27 | CASSSTSQGEQYF | TGTGCCAGCAGTTCGACCTCACAGGGGGAGCAGTACTTC
TRBJ2-2 | TRBD1 | once | TRBV7-2 | CASSWTGTLTGELFF | TGTGCCAGCAGCTGGACAGGGACCTTAACCGGGGAGCTGTTTTTT
TRBJ2-3 | - | - | TRBV4-3 | CASSQDPRDTQYF | TGCGCCAGCAGCCAAGACCCCCGGGATACGCAGTATTTT
TRBJ2-5 | - | - | TRBV5-1 | CASSYNSNQETQYF | TGCGCCAGCAGCTATAACAGCAACCAAGAGACCCAGTACTTC
TRBJ2-2 | - | - | TRBV7-9 | CASSPRSLTSQNTGELFF | TGTGCCAGCAGCCCCCGGTCCCTAACTAGCCAGAACACCGGGGAGCTGTTTTTT
TRBJ2-3 | TRBD2 | - | TRBV29-1 | CSPVLTSGGTDTQYF | TGCAGCCCGGTCTTGACTAGCGGGGGCACAGATACGCAGTATTTT
TRBJ2-1 | TRBD1 | once | TRBV11-3 | CASSLESAEGANEQFF | TGTGCCAGCAGCTTAGAGTCCGCCGAGGGGGCCAATGAGCAGTTCTTC
TRBJ1-1 | - | - | TRBV28 | CASTPHGGENTEAFF | TGTGCCAGCACACCTCACGGAGGAGAGAACACTGAAGCTTTCTTT
TRBJ2-1 | TRBD2 | - | TRBV7-2 | CASSSPSGSFNEQFF | TGTGCCAGCAGCTCGCCTAGCGGGAGTTTTAATGAGCAGTTCTTC
TRBJ1-1 | TRBD1 | few | TRBV2 | CASSVAGTGVRRDTEAFF | TGTGCCAGCAGTGTTGCTGGGACAGGGGTTAGAAGGGACACTGAAGCTTTCTTT
TRBJ1-1 | TRBD1 | once | TRBV5-1 | CASSQKMGQGTEAFF | TGCGCCAGCAGCCAGAAGATGGGACAGGGCACTGAAGCTTTCTTT
TRBJ2-1 | - | - | TRBV4-3 | CASSQEDDGDGQFF | TGCGCCAGCAGCCAAGAGGATGACGGGGATGGGCAGTTCTTC
TRBJ2-7 | TRBD1 | - | TRBV4-1 | CASSQATGGDVAYEQYF | TGCGCCAGCAGCCAAGCCACAGGGGGCGACGTGGCCTACGAGCAGTACTTC
TRBJ1-2 | - | - | TRBV14 | CASSQSLNYGYTF | TGTGCCAGCAGCCAAAGTCTAAACTATGGCTACACCTTC
TRBJ2-2 | - | - | TRBV11-2 | CASSFPYTGELFF | TGTGCCAGCAGCTTTCCTTACACCGGGGAGCTGTTTTTT
TRBJ2-3 | - | few | TRBV5-8 | CASKGDTRTDTQYF | TGTGCCAGCAAGGGGGACACCCGCACAGATACGCAGTATTTT
TRBJ2-1 | TRBD2 | - | TRBV2 | CASSVAGGPYNEQFF | TGTGCCAGCAGTGTAGCGGGAGGGCCATACAATGAGCAGTTCTTC
TRBJ2-4 | TRBD1 | - | TRBV7-3 | CASANKGDRGRAMSAKNIQYF | TGTGCCAGCGCCAACAAGGGGGACAGGGGTCGAGCGATGTCGGCCAAAAACATTCAGTACTTC
TRBJ1-5 | - | few | TRBV21-1 | CASSNEWNQPQHF | TGTGCCAGCAGCAACGAGTGGAATCAGCCCCAGCATTTT
TRBJ1-2 | - | - | TRBV7-2 | CASSTGEPLEFEGYTF | TGTGCCAGCAGCACGGGGGAACCCTTGGAGTTCGAGGGCTACACCTTC
TRBJ2-1 | TRBD2 | - | TRBV19 | CASSVSGTSGELWEQFF | TGTGCCAGTAGTGTCAGTGGGACTAGCGGGGAACTGTGGGAGCAGTTCTTC
TRBJ2-7 | - | - | TRBV19 | CATRSQGLPYEQYF | TGTGCCACCAGATCCCAGGGCCTACCCTACGAGCAGTACTTC
TRBJ2-1 | TRBD2 | few | TRBV2 | CASSESGRGLARLNEQFF | TGTGCCAGCAGTGAATCCGGCCGAGGACTAGCGAGACTCAATGAGCAGTTCTTC
TRBJ2-7 | TRBD2 | - | TRBV2 | CASIGLAGGGSSYEQYF | TGTGCCAGCATTGGGCTAGCGGGAGGTGGAAGCTCCTACGAGCAGTACTTC
TRBJ1-2 | - | - | TRBV28 | CASSLLGGRTNYGYTF | TGTGCCAGCAGTTTATTAGGTGGCAGGACAAACTATGGCTACACCTTC
TRBJ1-5 | - | - | TRBV4-1 | CASSQGRGQPQHF | TGCGCCAGCAGCCAAGGAAGAGGCCAGCCCCAGCATTTT
TRBJ1-1 | - | - | TRBV28 | CASSFGGGRNTEAFF | TGTGCCAGCAGTTTTGGGGGGGGTAGGAACACTGAAGCTTTCTTT
TRBJ1-2 | - | - | TRBV4-3 | CASSQDAGTTYGYTF | TGCGCCAGCAGCCAAGATGCCGGGACAACTTATGGCTACACCTTC
TRBJ2-2 | TRBD2 | - | TRBV30 | CAYLLAGGRIGGELFF | TGTGCCTACCTACTAGCGGGAGGGCGGATAGGTGGGGAGCTGTTTTTT
TRBJ1-4 | - | few | TRBV6-5 | CASRTGFEKLFF | TGTGCCAGCAGAACGGGTTTCGAAAAACTGTTTTTT
TRBJ1-2 | - | few | TRBV6-5 | CASRTRTHYGYTF | TGTGCCAGCAGGACCAGGACACACTATGGCTACACCTTC
TRBJ2-7 | - | - | TRBV18 | CASSLRQDRNRKSYEQYF | TGTGCCAGCTCGCTACGACAGGATAGGAACCGAAAATCGTACGAGCAGTACTTC
TRBJ2-5 | - | - | TRBV19 | CASSFESTRETQYF | TGTGCCAGTAGTTTTGAGTCTACGAGAGAGACCCAGTACTTC
TRBJ2-7 | TRBD2 | few | TRBV19 | CASSVAGATISYEQYF | TGTGCCAGTAGCGTGGCGGGAGCTACCATCTCCTACGAGCAGTACTTC
TRBJ1-3 | TRBD1 | once | TRBV5-4 | CASSPRQGEGNTIYF | TGTGCCAGCAGCCCCAGACAGGGTGAAGGAAACACCATATATTTT
TRBJ2-2 | - | - | TRBV27 | CASSPGAELGELFF | TGTGCCAGCAGCCCAGGGGCCGAACTGGGGGAGCTGTTTTTT
TRBJ2-3 | TRBD1 | - | TRBV28 | CASSSMATSGQSFFTDTQYF | TGTGCCAGCAGTTCTATGGCCACCTCGGGACAGTCGTTCTTCACAGATACGCAGTATTTT
TRBJ1-5 | - | - | TRBV6-4 | CASSDPVNSNQPQHF | TGTGCCAGCAGTGACCCAGTAAATAGCAATCAGCCCCAGCATTTT
TRBJ2-1 | - | once | TRBV7-9 | CASSLRDTPYNEQFF | TGTGCCAGCAGCCTCCGGGACACCCCCTACAATGAGCAGTTCTTC
TRBJ1-2 | TRBD1 | once | TRBV15 | CATSAGQGDYGYTF | TGCGCCACCAGCGCGGGACAGGGGGACTATGGCTACACCTTC
TRBJ1-6 | - | - | TRBV30 | CAWKVGSYNSPLHF | TGTGCCTGGAAAGTGGGCAGTTATAATTCACCCCTCCACTTT
TRBJ1-1 | - | - | TRBV12-5 | CASGWQRGSEAFF | TGTGCTAGTGGTTGGCAACGAGGGTCTGAAGCTTTCTTT
TRBJ2-1 | TRBD1 | - | TRBV10-3 | CAISENEGQGAYNEQFF | TGTGCCATCAGTGAGAACGAAGGACAGGGGGCATACAATGAGCAGTTCTTC
TRBJ2-2 | TRBD2 | - | TRBV9 | CASSVLPSGIIAGELFF | TGTGCCAGCAGCGTCTTACCCAGCGGGATTATTGCCGGGGAGCTGTTTTTT
TRBJ2-7 | TRBD2 | - | TRBV7-6 | CASSPTSGSYEQYF | TGTGCCAGCAGCCCGACTAGCGGTTCCTACGAGCAGTACTTC
TRBJ2-7 | TRBD2 | - | TRBV5-8 | CASSLTFTSGRLFQYF | TGTGCCAGCAGCTTGACCTTTACTAGCGGGAGGTTGTTTCAGTACTTC
TRBJ1-1 | - | - | TRBV5-5 | CASSESVNTEAFF | TGTGCCAGCAGCGAATCGGTTAACACTGAAGCTTTCTTT
TRBJ2-7 | TRBD1 | - | TRBV4-3 | CASSPRLDRSDEQYF | TGCGCCAGCAGCCCTCGATTGGACAGGAGCGACGAGCAGTACTTC
TRBJ2-7 | - | - | TRBV30 | CAWSFGQSYEQYF | TGTGCCTGGAGTTTCGGACAGTCCTACGAGCAGTACTTC
TRBJ1-1 | - | few | TRBV6-5 | CASSYSRVSMNTEAFF | TGTGCCAGCAGTTACAGCAGGGTCTCAATGAACACTGAAGCTTTCTTT
TRBJ1-1 | - | - | TRBV19 | CASSRRGNTEAFF | TGTGCCAGTAGTAGGCGCGGAAACACTGAAGCTTTCTTT
TRBJ2-1 | TRBD2 | - | TRBV29-1 | CSVWTSGQDSYNEQFF | TGCAGCGTTTGGACTAGCGGGCAGGACTCCTACAATGAGCAGTTCTTC